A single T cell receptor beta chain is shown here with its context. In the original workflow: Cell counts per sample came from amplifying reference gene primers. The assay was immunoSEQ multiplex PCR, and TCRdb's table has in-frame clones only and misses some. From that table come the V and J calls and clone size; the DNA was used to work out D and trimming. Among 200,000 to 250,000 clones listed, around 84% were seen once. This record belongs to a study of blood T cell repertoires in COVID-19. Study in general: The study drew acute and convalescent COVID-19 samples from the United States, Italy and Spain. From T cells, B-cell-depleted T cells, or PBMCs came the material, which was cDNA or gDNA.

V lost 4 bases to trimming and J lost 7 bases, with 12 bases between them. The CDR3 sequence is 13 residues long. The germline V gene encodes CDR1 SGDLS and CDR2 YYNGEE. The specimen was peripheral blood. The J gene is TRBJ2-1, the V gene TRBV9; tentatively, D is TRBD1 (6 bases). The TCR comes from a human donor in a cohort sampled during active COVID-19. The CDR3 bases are TGTGCCAGCAGCTCACAGGGTGAGAATGAGCAGTTCTTC. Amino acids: CASSSQGENEQFF. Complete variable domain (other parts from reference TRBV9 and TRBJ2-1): DSGVTQTPKHLITATGQRVTLRCSPRSGDLSVYWYQQSLDQGLQFLIQYYNGEERAKGNILERFSAQQFPDLHSELNLSSLELGDSALYFCASSSQGENEQFFGPGTRLTVL.